This is a list of T cell receptor beta chains from one sample in a study of T cell changes during pregnancy in multiple sclerosis. Profiled with immunoSEQ multiplex PCR; TCRdb holds only in-frame clones, not every one. The repertoire holds under 110,000 clones, with more than 90% as singletons. The starting material was peripheral blood, obtained in the second trimester of pregnancy. These receptors were taken from a female donor with multiple sclerosis, enrolled in a pregnancy study. Each CDR3 is given with its conserved first and last residue. A D gene is named only where the DNA matches it firmly. Size tells how often a clone was seen (once, few, many) or the class of an expanded clone, and some rows leave it out.

NA	NA	TRBV5-4	TRBJ2-3	TGTGCCAGCAGCTTAGGCGGGGACCCCACAGATACGCAGTATTTT	CASSLGGDPTDTQYF
TRBD1	NA	TRBV19	TRBJ1-5	TGTGCCAGTAGTATTTCCGGGACAGGGATGAATCAGCCCCAGCATTTT	CASSISGTGMNQPQHF
TRBD2	NA	TRBV5-1	TRBJ2-1	TGCGCCAGCAGCTTCCGGACTAGCGGCCCCCTGGGGGATGAGCAGTTCTTC	CASSFRTSGPLGDEQFF
TRBD2	few	TRBV9	TRBJ2-1	TGTGCCAGCAGCGAAACCGTCGGGACTAGCGCCCTAGGGTCCTACAATGAGCAGTTCTTC	CASSETVGTSALGSYNEQFF
NA	NA	TRBV5-4	TRBJ1-2	TGTGCCAGCAGCATAGACAGACTCCTTAACTATGGCTACACCTTC	CASSIDRLLNYGYTF
TRBD1	NA	TRBV6-6	TRBJ1-1	TGTGCCAGCTCCGACAGGGGGAACACTGAAGCTTTCTTT	CASSDRGNTEAFF
NA	NA	TRBV11-2	TRBJ1-1	TGTGCCAGCAGCGCAGATCAGGGCACTGAAGCTTTCTTT	CASSADQGTEAFF
TRBD1	NA	TRBV18	TRBJ1-1	TGTGCCAGCTCACCGGCAGACAGGGGCACTGAAGCTTTCTTT	CASSPADRGTEAFF
NA	NA	TRBV9	TRBJ2-3	TGTGCCAGCAGCGTAGCCGGGTGGGAGGATACGCAGTATTTT	CASSVAGWEDTQYF
TRBD2	NA	TRBV4-3	TRBJ2-1	TGCGCCAGCAGCCAAACACCTAGCGGGAGTGGGCTTACCGAGCAGTTCTTC	CASSQTPSGSGLTEQFF
TRBD2	NA	TRBV7-9	TRBJ2-6	TGTGCCAGCAGCCTAGCGGGAGGGTCTGGGGCCAACGTCCTGACTTTC	CASSLAGGSGANVLTF
NA	NA	TRBV6-1	TRBJ2-1	TGTGCCAGCAGTGAAATCGGCGGGTACAATGAGCAGTTCTTC	CASSEIGGYNEQFF
NA	once	TRBV18	TRBJ2-2	TGTGCCAGCTCGAACCTAGGGGTGACCGGGGAGCTGTTTTTT	CASSNLGVTGELFF
TRBD2	few	TRBV28	TRBJ2-1	TGTGCCAGCAGTTTGTTGACTAGCGGAACCAATGAGCAGTTCTTC	CASSLLTSGTNEQFF
TRBD2	once	TRBV25-1	TRBJ2-1	TGTGCCAGCAGTGGGACTAGCGGGACCTACAATGAGCAGTTCTTC	CASSGTSGTYNEQFF